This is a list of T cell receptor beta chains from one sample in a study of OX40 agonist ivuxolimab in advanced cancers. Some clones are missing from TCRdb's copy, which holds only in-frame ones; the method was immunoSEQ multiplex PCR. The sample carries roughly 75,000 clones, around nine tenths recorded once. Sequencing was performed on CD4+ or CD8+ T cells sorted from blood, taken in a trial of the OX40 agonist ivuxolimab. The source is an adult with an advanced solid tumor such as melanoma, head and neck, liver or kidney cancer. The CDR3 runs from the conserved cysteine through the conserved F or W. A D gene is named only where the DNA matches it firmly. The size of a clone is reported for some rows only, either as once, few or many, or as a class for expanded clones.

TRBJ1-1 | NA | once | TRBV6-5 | TGTGCCAGCAGTTCGACCGTCTTCAACCCTGAAGCTTTCTTT | CASSSTVFNPEAFF
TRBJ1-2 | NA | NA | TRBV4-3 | TGCGCCAGCAGCCAAGAATGGGCGAACTATGGCTACACCTTC | CASSQEWANYGYTF
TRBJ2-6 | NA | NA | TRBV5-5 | TGTGCCAGCAACCCTATGAGTCTGGCGACCAACGTCCTGACTTTC | CASNPMSLATNVLTF
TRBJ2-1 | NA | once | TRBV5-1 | TGCGCCAGCAGCTCAACCGGGACCTATAATGAGCAGTTCTTC | CASSSTGTYNEQFF
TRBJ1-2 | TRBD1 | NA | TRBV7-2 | TGTGCCAGCAGGCCTACAGGGGGCAAGGATGGCTACACCTTC | CASRPTGGKDGYTF
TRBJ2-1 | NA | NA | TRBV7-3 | TGTGCCAGCAGCCCGTCGGGGGTTGTCTACAGTGAGCAGTTCTTC | CASSPSGVVYSEQFF
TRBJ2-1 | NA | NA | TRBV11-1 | TGTGCCAGCAGCTTAAATAGCGGCCTTTACAATGAGCAGTTCTTC | CASSLNSGLYNEQFF
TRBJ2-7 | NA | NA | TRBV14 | TGTGCCAGCAGCCAATCCCTTACCTACGAGCAGTACTTC | CASSQSLTYEQYF
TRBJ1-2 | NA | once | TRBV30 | TGTGCCTGGAGGGTGGGACAAGGGGCTTATGGCTACACCTTC | CAWRVGQGAYGYTF
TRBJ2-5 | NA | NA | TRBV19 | TGTGCCAGTAGTATTTCGGCAGGGAAAGAGACCCAGTACTTC | CASSISAGKETQYF
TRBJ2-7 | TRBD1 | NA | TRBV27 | TGTGCCAGCAGGAGACAGGGGGATAGCTACGAGCAGTACTTC | CASRRQGDSYEQYF
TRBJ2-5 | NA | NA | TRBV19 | TGTGCCAGTAGTATGGCAGCTCAAGAGACCCAGTACTTC | CASSMAAQETQYF
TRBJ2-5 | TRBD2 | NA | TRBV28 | TGTGCCAGCACTAACGGGGGGAACGAAGAGACCCAGTACTTC | CASTNGGNEETQYF
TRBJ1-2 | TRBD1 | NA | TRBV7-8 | TGTGCCAGCAGCCGGGACAGGGGGCTCATAAACTATGGCTACACCTTC | CASSRDRGLINYGYTF
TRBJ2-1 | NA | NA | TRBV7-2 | TGTGCCAGCAGCCCCACCTCAAGGGCCCAGTTCTTC | CASSPTSRAQFF
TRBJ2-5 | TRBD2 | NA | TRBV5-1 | TGCGCCAGCAGCTTCTGGGGGGGTCAAGAGACCCAGTACTTC | CASSFWGGQETQYF
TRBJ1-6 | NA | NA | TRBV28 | TGTGCCAGCAGTGCCGGGGCCCGGCGGAGGGGAAACTATAATTCACCCCTCCACTTT | CASSAGARRRGNYNSPLHF
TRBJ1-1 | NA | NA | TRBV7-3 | TGTGCCAGCAAGGACAGGAACACTGAAGCTTTCTTT | CASKDRNTEAFF
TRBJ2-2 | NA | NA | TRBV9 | TGTGCCAGCAGCGTAGCTAAGGAAGAAACACAAGATAACACCGGGGAGCTGTTTTTT | CASSVAKEETQDNTGELFF
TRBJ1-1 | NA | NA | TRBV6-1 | TGTGCCAGCAGCGGACGACTCAGGGGGAACACTGAAGCTTTCTTT | CASSGRLRGNTEAFF
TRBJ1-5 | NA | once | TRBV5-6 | TGTGCCAGCAGCCGCGAAGGGGGACGCACTTATAGCAATCAGCCCCAGCATTTT | CASSREGGRTYSNQPQHF
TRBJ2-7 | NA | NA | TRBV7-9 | TGTGCCAGCAGTCCGAGGCGAGGTGAAGCCTACGAGCAGTACTTC | CASSPRRGEAYEQYF
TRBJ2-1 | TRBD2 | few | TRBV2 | TGTGCCAGCAAATTGGGACTAGACCTCAATGAGCAGTTCTTC | CASKLGLDLNEQFF
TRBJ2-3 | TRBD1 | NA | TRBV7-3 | TGTGCCAGCAGCTTAACAGGGACAGGGGAGACAGATACGCAGTATTTT | CASSLTGTGETDTQYF
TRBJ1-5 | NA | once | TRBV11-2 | TGTGCCAGCAGCCCGGGAGGCAGGGATCGGCAGCCCCAGCATTTT | CASSPGGRDRQPQHF
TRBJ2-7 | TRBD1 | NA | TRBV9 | TGTGCCAGCAGCGTAGCTCCAGGGGGCAGCTACGAGCAGTACTTC | CASSVAPGGSYEQYF
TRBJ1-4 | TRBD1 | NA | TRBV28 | TGTGCCAGCAGTTTATGGGTGGGACAGGGGAAGGGAAAACTGTTTTTT | CASSLWVGQGKGKLFF
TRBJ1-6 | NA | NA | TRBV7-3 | TGTGCCAGCAGCTTAAAAGGCCTCACGGGGAATTCACCCCTCCACTTT | CASSLKGLTGNSPLHF
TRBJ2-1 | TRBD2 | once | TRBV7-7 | TGTGCCAGCAGCTCACTCTCGACTAGCGGGAGGCCCAGCTCCTACAATGAGCAGTTCTTC | CASSSLSTSGRPSSYNEQFF
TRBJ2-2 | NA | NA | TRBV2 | TGTGCCAGCAGTGGAGGGGGGAGGGCGACCGGGGAGCTGTTTTTT | CASSGGGRATGELFF
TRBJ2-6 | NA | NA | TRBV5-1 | TGCGCCAGCAGCTTACAGAGCTCTGGGGCCAACGTCCTGACTTTC | CASSLQSSGANVLTF
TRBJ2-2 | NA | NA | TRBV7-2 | TGTGCCAGCAGCCCCGGCGACCAACCGGGCACCGGGGAGCTGTTTTTT | CASSPGDQPGTGELFF
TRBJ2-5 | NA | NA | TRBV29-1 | TGCAGCGCCCGTCCAGGCGCGGGAGAGACCCAGTACTTC | CSARPGAGETQYF
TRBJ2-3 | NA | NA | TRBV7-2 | TGTGCCAGCAGCTCTCCCCAGGGACTCCCCACAGATACGCAGTATTTT | CASSSPQGLPTDTQYF
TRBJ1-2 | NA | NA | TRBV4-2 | TGTGCCAGCAGCCAAGATTTGGGGGAGACAGTCTATGGCTACACCTTC | CASSQDLGETVYGYTF
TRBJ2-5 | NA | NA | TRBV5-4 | TGTGCCAGCAGCCCGCCCGGGACCAGCATACAAGAGACCCAGTACTTC | CASSPPGTSIQETQYF
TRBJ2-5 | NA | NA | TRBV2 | TGTGCCAGCAGAATAGAGGAGACCCAGTACTTC | CASRIEETQYF
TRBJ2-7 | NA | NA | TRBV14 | TGTGCCAGCAGCCGGACAGTCTACGAGCAGTACTTC | CASSRTVYEQYF
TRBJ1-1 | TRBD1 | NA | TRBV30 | TGTGCCTGGTTACAGGGGTACGCTGAAGCTTTCTTT | CAWLQGYAEAFF
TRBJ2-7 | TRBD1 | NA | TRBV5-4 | TGTGCCAGCAGCCAGGACAGGGGACAAACCTACGAGCAGTACTTC | CASSQDRGQTYEQYF